These 14 T cell receptor beta chains were sequenced from one sample in a study of T cells expressing NK-cell markers (dated by TCRdb to between 2020 and 2021). The library relied on 5' RACE. The sequencer listed for this sample is Illumina HiSeq 2000. Following TCRdb reprocessing, every CDR3 protein sequence forms one entry, and DNA is not provided. This sample's table carries 350,000 to 450,000 distinct CDR3 sequences. Together, the top ten hold 4% to 6.5% of the sample. The sample taken for sequencing was blood T cells: a sorted CD56 or NKG2C T cell subset, CD4+ or CD8+ T cells, or bulk PBMC T cells (not recorded which). All receptors come from a man aged 18-70 years in good health.

V usage is TRBV20-1 and J usage is TRBJ2-5; checking the TCRdb D call of TRBD2 is not possible without DNA. Germline CDR1 reads DFQATT; CDR2 reads SNEGSKA (reference sequence). This CDR3 has 17 amino acids. This CDR3 reads CSATEGGVAGDQKTQYF.

The CDR3 protein is CSAHTGTGGAGYTF. The chain recombines TRBV20-1 with TRBJ1-2; TCRdb picks TRBD1, but there is no DNA to check that call. The CDR3 covers 14 residues. CDR1 is DFQATT and CDR2 is SNEGSKA in the germline V gene (reference sequence).

The rearrangement joins TRBV20-1 to TRBJ1-1; TCRdb gives TRBD1 as the D gene, but with no DNA this cannot be confirmed. CDR1 is DFQATT, CDR2 SNEGSKA, per germline (reference sequence). The CDR3 is made up of 14 amino acids. CDR3: CSARNMGLRTEAFF.

The CDR3 reads CASSSQGLVGDTQYF. V usage is TRBV7-3 and J usage is TRBJ2-3; TCRdb outputs TRBD1, but without DNA this stays unchecked. The CDR3 spans 15 residues. Germline loops: CDR1 SGHTA, CDR2 FQGTGA. The full variable domain, completed using reference TRBV7-3 and TRBJ2-3, is GAGVSQTPSNKVTEKGKYVELRCDPISGHTALYWYRQSLGQGPEFLIYFQGTGAADDSGLPNDRFFAVRPEGSVSTLKIQRTERGDSAVYLCASSSQGLVGDTQYFGPGTRLTVL.

The chain recombines TRBV10-3 with TRBJ2-1; TCRdb gives TRBD1 as the D gene, but with no DNA this cannot be confirmed. CDR3 length: 13 residues. The germline V gene encodes CDR1 ENHRY and CDR2 SYGVKD. The CDR3 loop reads CAIGDRGSNEQFF.

V usage is TRBV12-3 or TRBV12-4 and J usage is TRBJ2-6. This CDR3 contains 13 residues. CDR3 in amino acids: CASSLSGANVLTF.

This CDR3 reads CASSKGLRQSPFNQPQHF. J is TRBJ1-5 and V is TRBV12-3 or TRBV12-4; absent DNA, TCRdb's TRBD1 call cannot be checked. This CDR3 spans 18 amino acids.

V gene TRBV4-1 combines with J gene TRBJ1-2. Germline V gene data show CDR1 as MGHRA and CDR2 as YSYEKL. The CDR3 consists of 13 residues. CDR3 protein: CASSQAREFGYTF.

The chain carries TRBV25-1 and TRBJ2-3; TCRdb's D call, TRBD2, is unchecked because there is no DNA. Per germline, CDR1 MGHDK and CDR2 SYGVNS. The CDR3 runs 16 residues. CDR3: CASSDQLGGRTDTQYF.

This chain joins TRBV23-1 and TRBJ1-4; there is no DNA to check the TCRdb D call of TRBD1. TRBV23-1 is an ORF, with its function uncertain. The CDR3 extends over 15 amino acids. The CDR3 sequence is CASSQSSGQGKNCFF.

V is TRBV6-5 and J is TRBJ1-2; no DNA is available, so the TRBD1 call from TCRdb remains unchecked. Germline V gene lookup returns CDR1 MNHEY and CDR2 SVGAGI. This CDR3 region has 12 residues. The CDR3 sequence: CASTTTGDGYTF.

This sequence joins TRBV6-2 or TRBV6-3 and TRBJ1-1; TCRdb outputs TRBD1, but without DNA this stays unchecked. Germline CDR1 MNHEY, CDR2 SVGEGT. The CDR3 contains 16 residues. CDR3 sequence reads: CASSSALGQGVTEAFF.

This chain links TRBV7-8 with TRBJ2-7. The length of the CDR3 is 12 residues. The germline V gene has CDR1 SGHVS and CDR2 FQNEAQ. The CDR3 is CASSFASYEQYF.

The chain joins TRBV7-3 to TRBJ2-2; TCRdb reports TRBD2, a call that lacks DNA to check it against. There are 15 residues in the CDR3. CDR1 and CDR2 (germline): SGHTA, FQGTGA. CDR3 protein: CASSLIAGVGGELFF.